This is a list of T cell receptor beta chains from one sample in a study of T cell changes during pregnancy in multiple sclerosis. TCRdb's table, derived via immunoSEQ multiplex PCR, lists solely in-frame clones and lacks some. This table has 61,000 or so clones, 93% appearing once. The specimen comprised CD4+ T cells from peripheral blood mononuclear cells, sampled before pregnancy. The receptors come from a female donor with multiple sclerosis, enrolled in a pregnancy study. Each CDR3 is given with its conserved first and last residue. A D gene is named only where the DNA matches it firmly. Expanded clones get a size class; other rows say once, few or many, or leave the size out.

size: NA; D: NA; J: TRBJ2-7; V: TRBV28; DNA: TGTGCCAGCAGTTCTCCAAGAAGAACAGGGTCCGAGCAGTACTTC; CDR3: CASSSPRRTGSEQYF
size: NA; D: NA; J: TRBJ2-3; V: TRBV19; DNA: TGTGCCAGTAGTATTGGGGCGGGGTGGGGACTCACAGATACGCAGTATTTT; CDR3: CASSIGAGWGLTDTQYF
size: NA; D: TRBD1; J: TRBJ2-7; V: TRBV6-5; DNA: TGTGCCAGCAGTATTGGACAGGGAAGGATCTACGAGCAGTACTTC; CDR3: CASSIGQGRIYEQYF
size: NA; D: TRBD2; J: TRBJ2-7; V: TRBV29-1; DNA: TGCAGCGTTGAAGCGGGAGGGTCTAACGAGCAGTACTTC; CDR3: CSVEAGGSNEQYF
size: NA; D: TRBD2; J: TRBJ2-5; V: TRBV28; DNA: TGTGCCAGCAGGTCTAGCGGGGAAGAGACCCAGTACTTC; CDR3: CASRSSGEETQYF
size: once; D: NA; J: TRBJ2-2; V: TRBV5-6; DNA: TGTGCCAGCAGCCCCACTAAACGGCGCCGAACGACGACCGGGGAGCTGTTTTTT; CDR3: CASSPTKRRRTTTGELFF
size: NA; D: TRBD2; J: TRBJ2-4; V: TRBV5-6; DNA: TGTGCCAGCAGCTTGATAGCGGGATCCAAAAACATTCAGTACTTC; CDR3: CASSLIAGSKNIQYF
size: NA; D: TRBD1; J: TRBJ2-5; V: TRBV5-1; DNA: TGCGCCAGCAGCGTGGGACAGAACCAAGAGACCCAGTACTTC; CDR3: CASSVGQNQETQYF
size: once; D: TRBD1; J: TRBJ2-7; V: TRBV7-2; DNA: TGTGCCAGCAGCCCGGGACAGGGGGGCTACGAGCAGTACTTC; CDR3: CASSPGQGGYEQYF
size: NA; D: TRBD1; J: TRBJ1-2; V: TRBV20-1; DNA: TGCAGTGCGGGACAGGTTGGCTACACCTTC; CDR3: CSAGQVGYTF
size: NA; D: NA; J: TRBJ2-7; V: TRBV2; DNA: TGTGCCAGCAGTGGGACAGTACCCTACGAGCAGTACTTC; CDR3: CASSGTVPYEQYF
size: NA; D: TRBD2; J: TRBJ2-1; V: TRBV5-6; DNA: TGTGCCAGCAGCTTGGCGGGACTAGCGGACAATGAGCAGTTCTTC; CDR3: CASSLAGLADNEQFF
size: NA; D: TRBD2; J: TRBJ2-1; V: TRBV5-5; DNA: TGTGCTTCCCTCTCGGGACTAGCGGGAGGGCCGGGTAATGAGCAGTTCTTC; CDR3: CASLSGLAGGPGNEQFF
size: NA; D: NA; J: TRBJ1-1; V: TRBV7-9; DNA: TGTGCCAGCAGCTTATCCCGGATGCTAGGGGTCACTGAAGCTTTCTTT; CDR3: CASSLSRMLGVTEAFF
size: NA; D: TRBD2; J: TRBJ2-1; V: TRBV19; DNA: TGTGCCAGTAGTATAGCCGCGACTAGCACCTTAAATGAGCAGTTCTTC; CDR3: CASSIAATSTLNEQFF
size: NA; D: NA; J: TRBJ1-3; V: TRBV28; DNA: TGTGCCAGCAGTTTATCGGAGGGACTGGGATCTGGAAACACCATATATTTT; CDR3: CASSLSEGLGSGNTIYF
size: once; D: NA; J: TRBJ2-7; V: TRBV18; DNA: TGTGCCAGCTCACCACAAACAGGGAGAGAGCAGTACTTC; CDR3: CASSPQTGREQYF
size: NA; D: TRBD1; J: TRBJ2-2; V: TRBV19; DNA: TGTGCCAGTAGTATTGGGGGGACAGGGGGCTTCACCGGGGAGCTGTTTTTT; CDR3: CASSIGGTGGFTGELFF
size: NA; D: TRBD2; J: TRBJ2-6; V: TRBV13; DNA: TGTGCCAGCAGCTCAACGGGACTAGCGGGAGGGGCTGGGGCCAACGTCCTGACTTTC; CDR3: CASSSTGLAGGAGANVLTF
size: NA; D: TRBD1; J: TRBJ2-2; V: TRBV7-2; DNA: TGTGCCAGCAACAGGGGTAGCGGGGAGCTGTTTTTT; CDR3: CASNRGSGELFF
size: NA; D: TRBD1; J: TRBJ2-5; V: TRBV30; DNA: TGTGCCTGGGGGGGACAGGCCGTGGGGACCCAGTACTTC; CDR3: CAWGGQAVGTQYF
size: NA; D: TRBD2; J: TRBJ2-7; V: TRBV9; DNA: TGTGCCAGCAGCCGGGACTACATATTTGACGAGCAGTACTTC; CDR3: CASSRDYIFDEQYF
size: NA; D: NA; J: TRBJ2-5; V: TRBV7-6; DNA: TGTGCCAGCAGCTACCCAACAGGGCCCCAAGAGACCCAGTACTTC; CDR3: CASSYPTGPQETQYF
size: NA; D: TRBD1; J: TRBJ2-3; V: TRBV23-1; DNA: TGCGCCAGCAGTCAATCGATAGGACAGGGAGTGGTGAATACGCAGTATTTT; CDR3: CASSQSIGQGVVNTQYF
size: medium-sized; D: TRBD1; J: TRBJ2-4; V: TRBV27; DNA: TGTGCCAGCAGTCAACCACAGGGGTCGGCCAAAAACATTCAGTACTTC; CDR3: CASSQPQGSAKNIQYF
size: medium-sized; D: NA; J: TRBJ2-7; V: TRBV6-1; DNA: TGTGCCAGCACCTCAGGGATCTACGAGCAGTACTTC; CDR3: CASTSGIYEQYF
size: NA; D: NA; J: TRBJ2-7; V: TRBV28; DNA: TGTGCCAGCAGTACAGCGCGGGCGGGGCGAAGGGAGTACTTC; CDR3: CASSTARAGRREYF